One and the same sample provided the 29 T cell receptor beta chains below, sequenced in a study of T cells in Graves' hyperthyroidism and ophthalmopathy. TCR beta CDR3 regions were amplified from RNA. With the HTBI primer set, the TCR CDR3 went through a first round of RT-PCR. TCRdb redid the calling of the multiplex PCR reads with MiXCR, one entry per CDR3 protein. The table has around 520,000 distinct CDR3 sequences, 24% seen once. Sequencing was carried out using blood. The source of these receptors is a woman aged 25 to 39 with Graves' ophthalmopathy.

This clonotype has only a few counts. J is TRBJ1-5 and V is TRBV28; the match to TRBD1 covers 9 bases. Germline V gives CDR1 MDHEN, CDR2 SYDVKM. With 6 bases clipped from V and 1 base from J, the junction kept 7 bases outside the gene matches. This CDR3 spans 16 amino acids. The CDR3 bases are TGTGCCAGCAGAGGGACAGGGTCAATAAGCAATCAGCCCCAGCATTTT. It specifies CASRGTGSISNQPQHF.

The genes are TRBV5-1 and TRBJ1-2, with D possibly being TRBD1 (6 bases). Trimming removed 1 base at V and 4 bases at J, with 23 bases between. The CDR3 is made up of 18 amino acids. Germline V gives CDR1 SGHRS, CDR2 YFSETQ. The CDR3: CASSLSMATLRGAYGYTF. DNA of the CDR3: TGCGCCAGCAGCTTGTCCATGGCCACCCTGAGGGGGGCCTATGGCTACACCTTC.

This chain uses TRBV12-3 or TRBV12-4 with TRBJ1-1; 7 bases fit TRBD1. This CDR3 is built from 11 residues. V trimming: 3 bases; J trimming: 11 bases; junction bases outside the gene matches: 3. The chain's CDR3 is CASSLDRWAFF. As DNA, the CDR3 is TGTGCCAGCAGTTTGGACAGGTGGGCTTTCTTT.

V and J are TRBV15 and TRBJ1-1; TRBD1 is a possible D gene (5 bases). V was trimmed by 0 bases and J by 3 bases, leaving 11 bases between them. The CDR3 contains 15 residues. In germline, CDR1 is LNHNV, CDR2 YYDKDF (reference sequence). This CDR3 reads CATSREGGLDTEAFF. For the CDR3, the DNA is TGTGCCACCAGCAGAGAGGGGGGTCTCGACACTGAAGCTTTCTTT.

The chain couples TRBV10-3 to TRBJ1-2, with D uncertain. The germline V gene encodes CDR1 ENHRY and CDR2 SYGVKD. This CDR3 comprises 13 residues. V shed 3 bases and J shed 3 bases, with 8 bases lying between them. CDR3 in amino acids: CAISDLPDYGYTF. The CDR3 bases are TGTGCCATCAGTGACCTGCCGGACTATGGCTACACCTTC.

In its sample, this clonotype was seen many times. The CDR3 spells CASSEGGPNQETQYF. The CDR3 DNA reads TGCGCCAGCAGCGAGGGGGGGCCTAACCAAGAGACCCAGTACTTC. The chain has TRBV5-1 and TRBJ2-5; tentatively, D is TRBD2 (7 bases). CDR3 size: 15 residues. The V gene lost 4 bases and the J gene lost 0 bases, with 13 bases spanning the gap. CDR1 is SGHRS, CDR2 YFSETQ, per germline.

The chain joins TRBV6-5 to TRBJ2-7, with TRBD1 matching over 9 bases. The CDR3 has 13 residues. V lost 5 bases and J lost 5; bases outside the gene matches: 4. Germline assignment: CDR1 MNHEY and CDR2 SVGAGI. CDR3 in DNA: TGTGCCAGCAGTACTGGGACAGGGAACGAGCAGTACTTC. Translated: CASSTGTGNEQYF.

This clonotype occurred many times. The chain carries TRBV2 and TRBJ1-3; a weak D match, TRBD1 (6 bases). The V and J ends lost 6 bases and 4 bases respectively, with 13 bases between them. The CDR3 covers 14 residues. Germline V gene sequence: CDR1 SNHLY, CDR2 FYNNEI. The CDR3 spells CASSSTGSGNTIYF. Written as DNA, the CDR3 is TGTGCCAGCAGCTCAACAGGGTCCGGAAACACCATATATTTT.

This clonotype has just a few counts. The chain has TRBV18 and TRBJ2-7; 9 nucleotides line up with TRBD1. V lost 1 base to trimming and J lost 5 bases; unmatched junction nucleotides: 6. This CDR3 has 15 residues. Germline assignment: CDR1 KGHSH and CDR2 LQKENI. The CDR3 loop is CASSPLGDRADEQYF. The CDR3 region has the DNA TGTGCCAGCTCACCACTCGGGGACAGGGCCGACGAGCAGTACTTC. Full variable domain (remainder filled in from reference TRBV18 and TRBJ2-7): NAGVMQNPRHLVRRRGQEARLRCSPMKGHSHVYWYRQLPEEGLKFMVYLQKENIIDESGMPKERFSAEFPKEGPSILRIQQVVRGDSAAYFCASSPLGDRADEQYFGPGTRLTVT.

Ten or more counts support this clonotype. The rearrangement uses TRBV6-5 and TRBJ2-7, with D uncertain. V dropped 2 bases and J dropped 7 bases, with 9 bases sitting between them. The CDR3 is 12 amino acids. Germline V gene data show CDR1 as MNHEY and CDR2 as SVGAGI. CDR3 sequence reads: CASSYRGLEQYF. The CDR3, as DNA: TGTGCCAGCAGTTACCGAGGATTGGAGCAGTACTTC.

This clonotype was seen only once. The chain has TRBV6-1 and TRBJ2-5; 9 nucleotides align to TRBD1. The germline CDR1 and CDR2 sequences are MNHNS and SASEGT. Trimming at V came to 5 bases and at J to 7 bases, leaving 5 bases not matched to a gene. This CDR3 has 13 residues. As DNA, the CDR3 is TGTGCCAGCAGTAGGGACAGGGTAGCGACCCAGTACTTC. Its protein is CASSRDRVATQYF.

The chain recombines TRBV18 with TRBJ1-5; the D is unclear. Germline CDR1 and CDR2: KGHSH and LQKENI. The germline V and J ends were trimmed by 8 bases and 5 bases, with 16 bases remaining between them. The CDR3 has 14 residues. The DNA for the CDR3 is TGTGCCAGCAGGGAAGGGTTGGCGGATCAGCCCCAGCATTTT. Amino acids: CASREGLADQPQHF.

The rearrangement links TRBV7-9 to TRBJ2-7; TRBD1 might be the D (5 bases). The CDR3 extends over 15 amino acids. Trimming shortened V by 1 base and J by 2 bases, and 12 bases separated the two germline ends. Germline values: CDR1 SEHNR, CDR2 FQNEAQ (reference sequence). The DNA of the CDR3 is TGTGCCAGCAGCTTAGTTATAGGGGCAGCCTACGAGCAGTACTTC. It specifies CASSLVIGAAYEQYF.

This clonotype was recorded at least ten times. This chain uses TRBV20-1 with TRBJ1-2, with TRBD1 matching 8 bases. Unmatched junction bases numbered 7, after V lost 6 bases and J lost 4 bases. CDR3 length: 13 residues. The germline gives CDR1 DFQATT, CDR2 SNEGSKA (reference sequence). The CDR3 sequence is CSARQGWGYGYTF. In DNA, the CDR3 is TGCAGTGCACGACAGGGGTGGGGCTATGGCTACACCTTC.

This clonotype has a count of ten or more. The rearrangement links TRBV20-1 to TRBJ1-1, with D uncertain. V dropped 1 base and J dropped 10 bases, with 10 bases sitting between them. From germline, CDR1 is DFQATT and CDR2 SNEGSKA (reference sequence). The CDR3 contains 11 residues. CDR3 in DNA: TGCAGTGCTAGAGTCACTCGAGGAGCTTTCTTT. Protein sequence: CSARVTRGAFF.

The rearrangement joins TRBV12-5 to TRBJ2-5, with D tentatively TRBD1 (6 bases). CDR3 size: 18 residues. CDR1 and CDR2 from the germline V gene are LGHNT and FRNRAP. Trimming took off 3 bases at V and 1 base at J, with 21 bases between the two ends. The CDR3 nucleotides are TGTGCTAGTGGTTTTACAGCCCGGGACATCTTATCCCAAGAGACCCAGTACTTC. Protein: CASGFTARDILSQETQYF.

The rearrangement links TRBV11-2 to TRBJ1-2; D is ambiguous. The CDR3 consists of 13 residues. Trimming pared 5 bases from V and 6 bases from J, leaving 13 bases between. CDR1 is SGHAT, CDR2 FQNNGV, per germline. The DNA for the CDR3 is TGTGCCAGCAGCCCCGACCGCCTGGATGGCTACACCTTC. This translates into CASSPDRLDGYTF.

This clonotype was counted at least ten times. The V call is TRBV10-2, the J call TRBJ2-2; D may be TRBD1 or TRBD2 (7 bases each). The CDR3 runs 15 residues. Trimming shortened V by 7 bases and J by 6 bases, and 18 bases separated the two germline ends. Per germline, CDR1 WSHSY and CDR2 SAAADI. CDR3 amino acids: CASIRGGEGAGELFF. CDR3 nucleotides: TGCGCCAGCATCAGGGGGGGGGAAGGCGCCGGGGAGCTGTTTTTT.

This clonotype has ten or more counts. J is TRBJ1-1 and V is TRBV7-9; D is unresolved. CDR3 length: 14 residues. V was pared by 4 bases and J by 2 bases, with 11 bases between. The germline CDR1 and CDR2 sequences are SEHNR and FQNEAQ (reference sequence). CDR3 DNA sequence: TGTGCCAGCAGCTCCCCCTCCGGTAACACTGAAGCTTTCTTT. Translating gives CASSSPSGNTEAFF.

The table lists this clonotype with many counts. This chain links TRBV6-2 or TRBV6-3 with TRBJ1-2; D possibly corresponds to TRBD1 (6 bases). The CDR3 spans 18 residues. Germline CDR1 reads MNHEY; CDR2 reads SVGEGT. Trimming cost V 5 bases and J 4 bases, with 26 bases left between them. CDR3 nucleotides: TGTGCCAGCAGTAACCGACCGGCGGGGGCCGTCCGGGGCTATGGCTACACCTTC. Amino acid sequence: CASSNRPAGAVRGYGYTF.

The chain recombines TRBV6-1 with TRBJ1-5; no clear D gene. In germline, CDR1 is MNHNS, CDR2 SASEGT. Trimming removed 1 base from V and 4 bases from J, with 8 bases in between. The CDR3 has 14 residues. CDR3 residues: CASSEGWNNQPQHF. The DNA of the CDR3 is TGTGCCAGCAGTGAAGGTTGGAATAATCAGCCCCAGCATTTT.

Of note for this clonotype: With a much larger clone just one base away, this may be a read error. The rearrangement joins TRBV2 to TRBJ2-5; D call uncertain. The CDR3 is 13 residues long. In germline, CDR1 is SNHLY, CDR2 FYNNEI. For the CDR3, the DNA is TGTGCCAGCCGGCTTGAGTACCAAGAGACCAAGTACTTC. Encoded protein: CASRLEYQETKYF. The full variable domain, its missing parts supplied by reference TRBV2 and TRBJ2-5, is EPEVTQTPSHQVTQMGQEVILRCVPISNHLYFYWYRQILGQKVEFLVSFYNNEISEKSEIFDDQFSVERPDGSNFTLKIRSTKLEDSAMYFCASRLEYQETKYFGPGTRLLVL.

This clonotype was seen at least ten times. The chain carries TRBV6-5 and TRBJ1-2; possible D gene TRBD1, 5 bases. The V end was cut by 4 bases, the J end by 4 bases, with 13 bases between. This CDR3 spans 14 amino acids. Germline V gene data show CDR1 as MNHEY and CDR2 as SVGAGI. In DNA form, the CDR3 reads TGTGCCAGCAGTTCCCGCAGGGCGTCCTATGGCTACACCTTC. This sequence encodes CASSSRRASYGYTF.

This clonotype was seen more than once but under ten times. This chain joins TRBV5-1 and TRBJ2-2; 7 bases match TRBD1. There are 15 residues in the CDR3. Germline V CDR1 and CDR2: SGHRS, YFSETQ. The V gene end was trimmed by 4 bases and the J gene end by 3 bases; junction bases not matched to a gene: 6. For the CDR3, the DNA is TGCGCCAGCAGCACCCGGGACAGCCACACCGGGGAGCTGTTTTTT. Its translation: CASSTRDSHTGELFF. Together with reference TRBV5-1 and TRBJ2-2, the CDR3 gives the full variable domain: KAGVTQTPRYLIKTRGQQVTLSCSPISGHRSVSWYQQTPGQGLQFLFEYFSETQRNKGNFPGRFSGRQFSNSRSEMNVSTLELGDSALYLCASSTRDSHTGELFFGEGSRLTVL.

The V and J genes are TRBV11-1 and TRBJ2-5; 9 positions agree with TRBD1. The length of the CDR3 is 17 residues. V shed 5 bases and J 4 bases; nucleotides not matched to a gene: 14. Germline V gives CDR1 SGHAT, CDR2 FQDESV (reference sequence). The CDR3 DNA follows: TGTGCCAGCAGCATGGGACAGGGAAGGATAAGTCGAGAGACCCAGTACTTC. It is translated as CASSMGQGRISRETQYF. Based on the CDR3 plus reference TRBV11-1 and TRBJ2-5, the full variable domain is EAEVAQSPRYKITEKSQAVAFWCDPISGHATLYWYRQILGQGPELLVQFQDESVVDDSQLPKDRFSAERLKGVDSTLKIQPAELGDSAMYLCASSMGQGRISRETQYFGPGTRLLVL.

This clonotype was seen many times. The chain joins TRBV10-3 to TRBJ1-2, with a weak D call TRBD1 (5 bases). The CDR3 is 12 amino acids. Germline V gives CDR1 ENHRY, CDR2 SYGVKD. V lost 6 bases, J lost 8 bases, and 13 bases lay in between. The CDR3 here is CAIRGEGQGYTF. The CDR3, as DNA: TGTGCCATCAGGGGAGAGGGGCAAGGCTACACCTTC.

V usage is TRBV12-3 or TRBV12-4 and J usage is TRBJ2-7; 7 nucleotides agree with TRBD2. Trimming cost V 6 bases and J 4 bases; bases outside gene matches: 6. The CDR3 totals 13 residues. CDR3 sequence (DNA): TGTGCCAGCAGGCAAGCGGGGATTTACGAGCAGTACTTC. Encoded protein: CASRQAGIYEQYF.

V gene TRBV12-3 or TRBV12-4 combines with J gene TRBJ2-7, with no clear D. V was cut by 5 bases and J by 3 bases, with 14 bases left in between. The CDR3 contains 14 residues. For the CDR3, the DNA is TGTGCCAGCAGTCTCCGGGCCCCTTTCTACGAGCAGTACTTC. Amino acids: CASSLRAPFYEQYF.

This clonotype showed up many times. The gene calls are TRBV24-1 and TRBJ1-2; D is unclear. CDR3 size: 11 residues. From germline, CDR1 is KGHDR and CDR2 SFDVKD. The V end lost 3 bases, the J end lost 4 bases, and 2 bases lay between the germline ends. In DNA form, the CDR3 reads TGTGCCACCAGTGATCCCTATGGCTACACCTTC. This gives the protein CATSDPYGYTF.